This TCR beta chain stems from a study of blood T cell repertoires in COVID-19. The germline V and J ends were trimmed by 8 bases and 0 bases, with 11 bases remaining between them. Germline V gene data show CDR1 as MNHNY and CDR2 as SVGAGI (reference sequence). The CDR3 runs 14 residues. Libraries were prepared by immunoSEQ multiplex PCR; TCRdb keeps only in-frame clonotypes and omits some of them. Of fewer than 250,000 clones in the sample, about 85% were seen once. In Seattle, patients joined the study during active infection and were tracked longitudinally. The specimen was peripheral blood. This chain links TRBV6-6 with TRBJ1-3; D remains unclear. The TCR comes from an elderly woman with COVID-19, enrolled during active disease. CDR3 coding DNA: TGTGCCAGCGGGCAAGGCGTCTCTGGAAACACCATATATTTT. Translated: CASGQGVSGNTIYF.